What follows are 20 T cell receptor beta chains derived from one specimen sequenced in a study of blood T cell repertoires in COVID-19. Data came from immunoSEQ multiplex PCR; TCRdb stores just in-frame clones and leaves some out. Counted here are roughly 190,000 clones, 75% to 90% occurring once; the ten biggest clones make up under 9.5%. The specimen sequenced was peripheral blood. All receptors come from an older woman with acute or convalescent COVID-19.

The chain links TRBV5-1 to TRBJ2-1, with TRBD2 matching over 14 bases. V lost 3 bases and J lost 8; bases outside the gene matches: 4. The CDR3 sequence is 15 residues long. Looked up from germline, CDR1 is SGHRS and CDR2 is YFSETQ. The CDR3 coding sequence is TGCGCCAGCAGCTGGGGACTAGCGGGAGTCGATGAGCAGTTCTTC. Encoded protein: CASSWGLAGVDEQFF.

This rearrangement joins TRBV10-3 to TRBJ1-1, with D tentatively TRBD1 (6 bases). The length of the CDR3 is 13 residues. Trimming took off 9 bases at V and 3 bases at J, with 14 bases between the two ends. The germline gives CDR1 ENHRY, CDR2 SYGVKD. The CDR3 DNA follows: TGTGCCATGGCAGGCAACAGGGACACTGAAGCTTTCTTT. Amino acids: CAMAGNRDTEAFF.

This clone was recorded a few times. The V call is TRBV3-1 (or the pseudogene TRBV3-2), the J call TRBJ1-4; tentatively, D is TRBD1 (5 bases). Germline V gene lookup returns CDR1 LGHDT and CDR2 YNNKEL (reference sequence). CDR3 size: 16 residues. Trimming shortened V by 2 bases and J by 7 bases, and 17 bases separated the two germline ends. The chain's CDR3 is CASSQSFQGLREKLFF. The CDR3 DNA is TGTGCCAGCAGCCAATCTTTCCAGGGACTTCGTGAAAAACTGTTTTTT.

CDR3 bases: TGTGCCAGCAGCGTAGCCGGTAATAGCAATCAGCCCCAGCATTTT. This gives the protein CASSVAGNSNQPQHF. The chain joins TRBV9 to TRBJ1-5; D gene ambiguous. Germline CDR1 SGDLS, CDR2 YYNGEE. Trimming took 0 bases from V and 0 from J, leaving 7 bases between them. This CDR3 region has 15 residues.

The genes are TRBV11-2 and TRBJ2-3; no clear D. Trimming took 4 bases from V and 5 from J, leaving 7 bases between them. Germline V gene lookup returns CDR1 SGHAT and CDR2 FQNNGV. This CDR3 spans 12 amino acids. CDR3 amino acids: CASSWQEDTQYF. CDR3 nucleotide sequence: TGTGCCAGCAGCTGGCAAGAAGATACGCAGTATTTT. The variable domain in full, with the rest retrieved from reference TRBV11-2 and TRBJ2-3, is EAGVAQSPRYKIIEKRQSVAFWCNPISGHATLYWYQQILGQGPKLLIQFQNNGVVDDSQLPKDRFSAERLKGVDSTLKIQPAKLEDSAVYLCASSWQEDTQYFGPGTRLTVL.

This rearrangement joins TRBV7-9 to TRBJ2-1; TRBD2 agrees at 8 bases. The ends lost 10 bases at V and 4 bases at J; junction bases unmatched: 9. The CDR3 runs 14 residues. Germline assignment: CDR1 SEHNR and CDR2 FQNEAQ (reference sequence). The CDR3 sequence is CATNGLAGYNEQFF. The CDR3 DNA is TGTGCCACAAACGGACTAGCAGGGTACAATGAGCAGTTCTTC.

The chain couples TRBV7-2 to TRBJ1-2; 7 bases are a match to TRBD1. The V segment lost 0 bases and the J segment 3 bases; nucleotides outside the gene matches: 7. This CDR3 contains 16 residues. The germline CDR1 and CDR2 sequences are SGHTA and FQGNSA. The CDR3 region is CASSLAPTGFHYGYTF. The CDR3 nucleotides read TGTGCCAGCAGCTTAGCCCCGACAGGGTTTCACTATGGCTACACCTTC.

In this sample, this clone turned up once. The rearrangement uses TRBV18 and TRBJ2-5, with TRBD1 matching over 8 bases. Per germline, CDR1 KGHSH and CDR2 LQKENI. J lost 2 bases, V lost 8 bases, and 7 bases had no gene match. The CDR3 covers 14 residues. The CDR3 protein is CASADRVGQETQYF. Here the CDR3 DNA reads TGTGCCAGCGCGGACAGGGTTGGGCAAGAGACCCAGTACTTC.

J is TRBJ2-5 and V is TRBV5-1, with D hard to call. CDR3 length equals 15 residues. Germline loops: CDR1 SGHRS, CDR2 YFSETQ. Trimming took off 4 bases at V and 5 bases at J, with 18 bases between the two ends. CDR3 residues: CASSPRPGGPETQYF. As DNA, the CDR3 is TGCGCCAGCAGCCCGAGGCCCGGCGGCCCGGAGACCCAGTACTTC.

The chain uses TRBV9 and TRBJ2-1; D gene ambiguous. The CDR3 consists of 15 residues. Trimming took off 3 bases at V and 8 bases at J, with 18 bases between the two ends. CDR1 and CDR2 from the germline V gene are SGDLS and YYNGEE. This CDR3 reads CASSGPNLQFDEQFF. CDR3 DNA: TGTGCCAGCAGCGGCCCCAACCTACAGTTCGATGAGCAGTTCTTC.

The V and J genes are TRBV5-1 and TRBJ2-2; TRBD2 might be the D (6 bases). With 7 bases removed from V and 2 bases from J, the gap between germline ends came to 18 bases. This CDR3 is built from 16 residues. Per the germline V gene, CDR1 is SGHRS and CDR2 is YFSETQ. The CDR3 is CASAEATRLNTGELFF. In DNA form, the CDR3 reads TGCGCCAGCGCGGAGGCGACTAGACTTAACACCGGGGAGCTGTTTTTT.

The chain links TRBV25-1 to TRBJ1-2, with 8 positions matching TRBD1. This CDR3 spans 14 amino acids. V lost 5 bases, J lost 5 bases, and 7 bases stayed unmatched. Germline CDR1 is MGHDK and CDR2 is SYGVNS. The CDR3 DNA sequence: TGTGCCAGCAGTTCAACAGGGGGAGGTTATGGCTACACCTTC. It specifies CASSSTGGGYGYTF.

The CDR3 DNA is TGTGCCAGCAGCCGGGACAGCCCCTACGAGCAGTACTTC. This sequence encodes CASSRDSPYEQYF. The chain couples TRBV4-2 to TRBJ2-7, with 7 bases matching TRBD1. The CDR3 is 13 residues long. Germline values: CDR1 LGHNA, CDR2 YNFKEQ. The ends lost 4 bases at V and 2 bases at J; junction bases unmatched: 2.

This clone has more than one count but fewer than ten. The chain recombines TRBV24-1 with TRBJ1-2; D uncertain. This CDR3 contains 12 residues. Trimming shortened V by 3 bases and J by 8 bases, and 9 bases separated the two germline ends. The V gene's germline CDR1 is KGHDR and CDR2 SFDVKD. The CDR3 here is CATSDPVIGYTF. The CDR3 DNA follows: TGTGCCACCAGTGATCCGGTTATAGGCTACACCTTC.

The rearrangement uses TRBV18 and TRBJ1-1; possibly TRBD1 for D (6 bases). This CDR3 has 15 amino acids. Trimming shortened V by 2 bases and J by 4 bases, and 14 bases separated the two germline ends. The germline CDR1 and CDR2 sequences are KGHSH and LQKENI. Here the CDR3 reads CASSPSTGSGTEAFF. Written as DNA, the CDR3 is TGTGCCAGCTCACCAAGTACAGGGAGTGGCACTGAAGCTTTCTTT.

This clone came up once. This chain connects TRBV5-1 to TRBJ1-4, with D maybe TRBD1 (5 bases). Trimming cost V 7 bases and J 4 bases, with 20 bases left between them. The CDR3 extends over 16 amino acids. The germline V gene has CDR1 SGHRS and CDR2 YFSETQ. The CDR3 reads CASSQGNTDNNEKLFF. The CDR3 DNA reads TGCGCCAGCTCCCAGGGTAACACGGACAATAATGAAAAACTGTTTTTT.

This clone showed up just a few times. The chain is built from TRBV29-1 and TRBJ1-2; the match to TRBD1 covers 8 bases. Germline V gene sequence: CDR1 SQVTM, CDR2 ANQGSEA. This CDR3 comprises 13 residues. V dropped 1 base and J dropped 8; count of bases not matched to a gene: 6. The chain's CDR3 is CSVEGGQGRGYTF. The CDR3 DNA reads as TGCAGCGTTGAAGGAGGACAGGGCCGGGGCTACACCTTC.

The chain is built from TRBV2 and TRBJ1-4; D is unclear. The V and J ends lost 5 bases and 5 bases respectively, with 12 bases between them. The CDR3 length is 14 residues. CDR1 and CDR2 (germline): SNHLY, FYNNEI. The CDR3 DNA is TGTGCCAGCAGTCTCGGATGGAGAAATGAAAAACTGTTTTTT. The encoded protein is CASSLGWRNEKLFF.

This CDR3 reads CASSEGRGTSTF. The CDR3 region has the DNA TGTGCCAGCAGCGAGGGTCGGGGTACCTCGACCTTC. The chain recombines TRBV21-1 with TRBJ1-2. TRBV21-1 is labeled a pseudogene. The CDR3 totals 12 residues.

CDR3 DNA: TGTGCCAGCAGCCCTACAAAGCGGACTAGCGGGGCGAATGAGCAGTTCTTC. Amino acids: CASSPTKRTSGANEQFF. The chain joins TRBV3-1 (or the pseudogene TRBV3-2) to TRBJ2-1; the match to TRBD2 covers 12 bases. CDR1 is LGHDT and CDR2 is YNNKEL in the germline V gene (reference sequence). The CDR3 spans 17 residues. Trimming removed 4 bases from V and 7 bases from J; junction bases left unmatched: 11.